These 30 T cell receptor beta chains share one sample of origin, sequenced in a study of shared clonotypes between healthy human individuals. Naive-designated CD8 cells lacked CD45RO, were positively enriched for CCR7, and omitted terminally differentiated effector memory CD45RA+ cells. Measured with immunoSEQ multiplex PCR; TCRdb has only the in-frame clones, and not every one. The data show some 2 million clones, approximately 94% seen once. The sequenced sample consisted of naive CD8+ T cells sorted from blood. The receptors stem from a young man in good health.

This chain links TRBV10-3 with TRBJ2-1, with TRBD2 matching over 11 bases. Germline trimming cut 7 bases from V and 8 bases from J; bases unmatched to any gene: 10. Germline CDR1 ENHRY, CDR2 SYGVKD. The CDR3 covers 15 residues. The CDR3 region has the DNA TGTGCCATCAAGAGACTAGCGGGGAGGCCCTATGAGCAGTTCTTC. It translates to CAIKRLAGRPYEQFF.

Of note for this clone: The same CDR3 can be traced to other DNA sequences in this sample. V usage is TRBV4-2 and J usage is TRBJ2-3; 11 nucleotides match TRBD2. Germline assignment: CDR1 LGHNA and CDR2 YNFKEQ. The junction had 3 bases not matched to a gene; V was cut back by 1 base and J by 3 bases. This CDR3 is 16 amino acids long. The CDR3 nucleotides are TGTGCCAGCAGCCAAGTAAGACTAGCGGGGACAGATACGCAGTATTTT. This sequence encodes CASSQVRLAGTDTQYF.

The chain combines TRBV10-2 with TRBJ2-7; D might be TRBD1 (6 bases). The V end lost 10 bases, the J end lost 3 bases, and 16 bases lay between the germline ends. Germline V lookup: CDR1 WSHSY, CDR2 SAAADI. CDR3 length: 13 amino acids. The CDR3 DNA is TGCGCCACTCGAAGGGACACGTACTACGAGCAGTACTTC. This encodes CATRRDTYYEQYF.

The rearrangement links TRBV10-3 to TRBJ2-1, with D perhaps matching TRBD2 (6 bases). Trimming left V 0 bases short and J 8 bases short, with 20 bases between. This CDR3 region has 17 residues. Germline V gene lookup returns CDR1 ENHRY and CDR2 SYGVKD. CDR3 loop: CAISESSRGGIDDEQFF. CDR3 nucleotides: TGTGCCATCAGTGAGTCTTCGCGGGGAGGAATAGACGATGAGCAGTTCTTC.

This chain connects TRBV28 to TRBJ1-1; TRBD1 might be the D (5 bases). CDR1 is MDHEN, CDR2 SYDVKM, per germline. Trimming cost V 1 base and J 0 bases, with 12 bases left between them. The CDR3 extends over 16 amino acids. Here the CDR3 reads CASSLFPGNMNTEAFF. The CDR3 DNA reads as TGTGCCAGCAGTTTATTCCCAGGGAACATGAACACTGAAGCTTTCTTT.

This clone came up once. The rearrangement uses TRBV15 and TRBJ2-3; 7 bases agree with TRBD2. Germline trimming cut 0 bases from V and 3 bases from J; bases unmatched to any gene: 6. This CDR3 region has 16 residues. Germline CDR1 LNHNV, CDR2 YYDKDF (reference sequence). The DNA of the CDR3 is TGTGCCACCAGCAGAGATCCAAGCGGGGAGACAGATACGCAGTATTTT. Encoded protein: CATSRDPSGETDTQYF.

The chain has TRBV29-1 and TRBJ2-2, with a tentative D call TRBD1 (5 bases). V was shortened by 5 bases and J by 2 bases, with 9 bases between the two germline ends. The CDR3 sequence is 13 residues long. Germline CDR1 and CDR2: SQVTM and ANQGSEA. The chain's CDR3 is CSVRQGNTGELFF. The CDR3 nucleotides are TGCAGCGTTCGGCAGGGTAACACCGGGGAGCTGTTTTTT.

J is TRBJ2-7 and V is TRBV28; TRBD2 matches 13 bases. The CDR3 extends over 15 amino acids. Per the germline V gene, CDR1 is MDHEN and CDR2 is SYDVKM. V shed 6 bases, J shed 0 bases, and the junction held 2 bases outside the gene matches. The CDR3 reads CASRRLAGGSYEQYF. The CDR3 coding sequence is TGTGCCAGCAGAAGACTAGCGGGAGGCTCCTACGAGCAGTACTTC.

The CDR3: CASSLGTLSFTDTQYF. CDR3 nucleotide sequence: TGTGCCAGCAGTTTGGGGACACTCTCCTTCACAGATACGCAGTATTTT. The rearrangement joins TRBV28 to TRBJ2-3; D may be TRBD1 (6 bases). Germline V lookup: CDR1 MDHEN, CDR2 SYDVKM. V lost 3 bases and J 2 bases, leaving 15 bases between the germline ends. This CDR3 contains 16 residues.

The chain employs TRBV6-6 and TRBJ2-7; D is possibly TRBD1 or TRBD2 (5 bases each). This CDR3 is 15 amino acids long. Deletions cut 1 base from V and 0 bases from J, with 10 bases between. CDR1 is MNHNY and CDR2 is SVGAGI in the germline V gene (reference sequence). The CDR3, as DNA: TGTGCCAGCAGTTACTTCGGGGACCTCTCCTACGAGCAGTACTTC. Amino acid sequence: CASSYFGDLSYEQYF.

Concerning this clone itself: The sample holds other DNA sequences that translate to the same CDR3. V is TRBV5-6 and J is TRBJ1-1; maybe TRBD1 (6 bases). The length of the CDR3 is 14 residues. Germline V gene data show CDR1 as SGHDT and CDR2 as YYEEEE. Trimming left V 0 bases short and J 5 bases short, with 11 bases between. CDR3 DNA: TGTGCCAGCAGCTTGGGGCAGGGGCGGACTGAAGCTTTCTTT. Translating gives CASSLGQGRTEAFF.

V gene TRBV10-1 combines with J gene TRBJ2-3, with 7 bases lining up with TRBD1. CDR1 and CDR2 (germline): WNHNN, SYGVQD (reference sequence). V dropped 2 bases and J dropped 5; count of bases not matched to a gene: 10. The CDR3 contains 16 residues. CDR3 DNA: TGCGCCAGCAGTGAGGTGGACAGGTTATTCAGAGATACGCAGTATTTT. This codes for CASSEVDRLFRDTQYF.

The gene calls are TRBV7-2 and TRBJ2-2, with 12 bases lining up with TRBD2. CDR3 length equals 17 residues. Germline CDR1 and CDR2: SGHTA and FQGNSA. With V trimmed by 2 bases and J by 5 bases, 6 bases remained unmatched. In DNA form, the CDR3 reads TGTGCCAGCAGCTTACCGCTAGCGGGAGGGCGGACCGGGGAGCTGTTTTTT. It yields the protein CASSLPLAGGRTGELFF.

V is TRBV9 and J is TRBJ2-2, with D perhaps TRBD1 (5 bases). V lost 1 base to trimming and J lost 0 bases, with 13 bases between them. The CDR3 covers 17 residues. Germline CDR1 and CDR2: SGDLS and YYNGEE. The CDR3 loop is CASSVPVGVANTGELFF. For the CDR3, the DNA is TGTGCCAGCAGCGTACCCGTAGGGGTTGCGAACACCGGGGAGCTGTTTTTT.

As DNA, the CDR3 is TGTGCCAGCAGTTTATCCCGGGGGACAGGCAAAACCGAGCAGTACTTC. Translation: CASSLSRGTGKTEQYF. The chain uses TRBV27 and TRBJ2-7; the match to TRBD1 covers 8 bases. Per germline, CDR1 MNHEY and CDR2 SMNVEV (reference sequence). The CDR3 covers 16 residues. The J segment lost 6 bases and the V segment lost 0 bases, leaving 10 bases of the junction unmatched.

This CDR3 is CASSLTGWGYTF. The CDR3 DNA sequence: TGTGCCAGCAGTTTAACCGGATGGGGCTACACCTTC. This chain joins TRBV28 and TRBJ1-2; D ambiguous. Germline assignment: CDR1 MDHEN and CDR2 SYDVKM. Trimming removed 2 bases at V and 8 bases at J, with 9 bases between. This CDR3 has 12 amino acids.

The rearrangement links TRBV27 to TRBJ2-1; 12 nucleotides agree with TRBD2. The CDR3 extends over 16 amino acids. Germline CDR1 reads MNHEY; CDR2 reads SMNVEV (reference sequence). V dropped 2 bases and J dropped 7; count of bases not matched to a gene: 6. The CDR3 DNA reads TGTGCCAGCAGTTTAATCCTAGCGGGGGGGAGTAATGAGCAGTTCTTC. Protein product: CASSLILAGGSNEQFF.

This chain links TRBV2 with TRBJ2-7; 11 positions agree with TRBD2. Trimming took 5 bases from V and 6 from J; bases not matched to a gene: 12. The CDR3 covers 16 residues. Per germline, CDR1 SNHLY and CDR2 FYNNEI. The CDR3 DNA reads TGTGCCAGCAGTTCAAGTATAGCGGGAGGGCCAGGCGAGCAGTACTTC. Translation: CASSSSIAGGPGEQYF.

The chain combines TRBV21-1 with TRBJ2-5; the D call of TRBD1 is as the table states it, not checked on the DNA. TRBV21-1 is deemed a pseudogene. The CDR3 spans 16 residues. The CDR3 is CASSKDHRRRKETQYF. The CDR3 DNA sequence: TGTGCCAGCAGCAAAGATCACAGGCGGCGTAAGGAGACCCAGTACTTC.

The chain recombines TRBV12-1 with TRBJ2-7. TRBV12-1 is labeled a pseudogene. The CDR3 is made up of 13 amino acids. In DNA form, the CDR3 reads TGTGCCAGCAGCTTTGGGGTTTACTACGAGCAGTACTTC. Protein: CASSFGVYYEQYF.

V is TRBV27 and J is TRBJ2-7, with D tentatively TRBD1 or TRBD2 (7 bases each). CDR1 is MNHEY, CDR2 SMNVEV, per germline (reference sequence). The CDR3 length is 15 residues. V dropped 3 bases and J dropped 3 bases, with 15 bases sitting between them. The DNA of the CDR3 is TGTGCCAGCAGTTTCTCTGACAGGGAGGGCTACGAGCAGTACTTC. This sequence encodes CASSFSDREGYEQYF.

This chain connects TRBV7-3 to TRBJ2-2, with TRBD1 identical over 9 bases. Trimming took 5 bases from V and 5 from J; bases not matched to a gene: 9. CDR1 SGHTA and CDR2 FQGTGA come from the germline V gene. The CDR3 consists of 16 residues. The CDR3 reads CASSPGQGLGTGELFF. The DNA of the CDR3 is TGTGCCAGCAGCCCAGGACAGGGGTTGGGGACCGGGGAGCTGTTTTTT.

The CDR3 nucleotides are TGTGCCAGCAGTTACGGGGATTTCGCGAACGAGCAGTACTTC. As protein: CASSYGDFANEQYF. This chain uses TRBV6-6 with TRBJ2-7; no clear D. The CDR3 consists of 14 residues. Between the trimmed V and J ends, which lost 2 bases and 5 bases, there was a span of 13 bases. Germline CDR1 MNHNY, CDR2 SVGAGI (reference sequence).

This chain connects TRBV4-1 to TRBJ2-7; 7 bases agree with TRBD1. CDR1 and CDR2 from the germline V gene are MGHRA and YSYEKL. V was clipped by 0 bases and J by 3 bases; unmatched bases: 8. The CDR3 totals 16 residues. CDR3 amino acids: CASSQDTAGGSYEQYF. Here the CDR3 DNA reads TGCGCCAGCAGCCAAGATACGGCAGGGGGTAGCTACGAGCAGTACTTC.

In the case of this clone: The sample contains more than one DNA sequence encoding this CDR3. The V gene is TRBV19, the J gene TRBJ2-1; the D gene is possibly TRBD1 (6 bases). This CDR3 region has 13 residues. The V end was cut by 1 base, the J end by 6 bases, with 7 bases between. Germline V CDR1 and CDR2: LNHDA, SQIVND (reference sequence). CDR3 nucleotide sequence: TGTGCCAGTAGTATAGTACAGGGCAATGAGCAGTTCTTC. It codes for CASSIVQGNEQFF.

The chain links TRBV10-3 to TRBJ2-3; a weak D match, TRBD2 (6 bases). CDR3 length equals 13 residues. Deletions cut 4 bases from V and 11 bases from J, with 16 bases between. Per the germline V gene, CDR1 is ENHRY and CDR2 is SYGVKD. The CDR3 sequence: CAISVFSGREQYF. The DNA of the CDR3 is TGTGCCATCAGTGTCTTCTCAGGGCGGGAGCAGTATTTT.

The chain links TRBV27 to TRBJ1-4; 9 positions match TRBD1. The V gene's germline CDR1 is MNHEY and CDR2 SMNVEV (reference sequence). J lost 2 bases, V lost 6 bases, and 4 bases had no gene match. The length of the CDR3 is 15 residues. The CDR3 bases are TGTGCCAGCAGGGGACAGGGTGAGACTAATGAAAAACTGTTTTTT. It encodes CASRGQGETNEKLFF.

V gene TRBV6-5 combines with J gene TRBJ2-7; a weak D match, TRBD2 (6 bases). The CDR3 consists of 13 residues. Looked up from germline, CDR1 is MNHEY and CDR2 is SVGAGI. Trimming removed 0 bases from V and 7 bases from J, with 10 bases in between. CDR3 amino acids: CASSYSGGFEQYF. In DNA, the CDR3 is TGTGCCAGCAGTTACTCGGGGGGTTTTGAGCAGTACTTC.

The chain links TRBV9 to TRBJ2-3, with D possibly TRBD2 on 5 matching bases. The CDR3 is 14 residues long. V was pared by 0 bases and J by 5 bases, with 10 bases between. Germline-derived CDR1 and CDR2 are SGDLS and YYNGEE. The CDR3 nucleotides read TGTGCCAGCAGCGTAGGGGAGTGGGGAGATACGCAGTATTTT. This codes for CASSVGEWGDTQYF.

As DNA, the CDR3 is TGTGCCAGCAGCTTATCAATTGTTGCGGGGACAGATACGCAGTATTTT. Translation gives CASSLSIVAGTDTQYF. The V call is TRBV7-9, the J call TRBJ2-3, with D possibly TRBD2 on 6 matching bases. The V end lost 2 bases, the J end lost 3 bases, and 15 bases lay between the germline ends. Germline V gene data show CDR1 as SEHNR and CDR2 as FQNEAQ (reference sequence). The CDR3 loop spans 16 amino acids.